This T cell receptor beta chain originates from a study of T cell repertoires in cytomegalovirus infection. Study-wide results and caveats: The response measured ex vivo was dominated by TCR beta clonotypes (HLA-C-restricted and CMV-specific).

The germline V gene encodes CDR1 SGHTA and CDR2 FQGTGA. This CDR3 comprises 17 residues. The ends lost 0 bases at V and 3 bases at J; junction bases unmatched: 5. TCRdb re-derived calls from the reads in MiXCR, one entry per CDR3 protein. The profile covers around 440,000 distinct CDR3 sequences, with about 10% appearing a single time and 10% taken by the ten largest. This clonotype has a count of ten or more. Antigen specificity is unknown. This sequence originates from a human donor in good health (CMV status not recorded). Some clones in this sample may be carry-over from other donors' samples. The material sequenced was PBMCs. The chain recombines TRBV7-3 with TRBJ2-3; 11 bases agree with TRBD2. CDR3 loop: CASSLTFLAGGTDTQYF. The DNA of the CDR3 is TGTGCCAGCAGCTTAACGTTCCTAGCGGGAGGTACAGATACGCAGTATTTT.